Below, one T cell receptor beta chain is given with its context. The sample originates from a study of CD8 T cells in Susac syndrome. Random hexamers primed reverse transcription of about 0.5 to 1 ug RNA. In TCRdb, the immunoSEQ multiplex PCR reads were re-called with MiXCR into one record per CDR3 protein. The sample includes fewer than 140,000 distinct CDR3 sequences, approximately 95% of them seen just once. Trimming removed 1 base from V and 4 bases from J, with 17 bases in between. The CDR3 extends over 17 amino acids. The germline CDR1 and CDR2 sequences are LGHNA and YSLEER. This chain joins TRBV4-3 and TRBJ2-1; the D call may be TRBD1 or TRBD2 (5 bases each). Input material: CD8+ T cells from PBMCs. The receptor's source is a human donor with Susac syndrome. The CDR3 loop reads CASSQGRFETEYNEQFF. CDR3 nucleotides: TGCGCCAGCAGCCAAGGGAGGTTTGAGACAGAGTACAATGAGCAGTTCTTC.